The 8 T cell receptor beta chains presented below share a single source sample, sequenced in a study of blood T cell repertoires in COVID-19 (dated by TCRdb to between 2020 and 2021). The library was generated by the immunoSEQ multiplex PCR assay. Entries here come from immuneACCESS through TCRdb and include only in-frame sequences with V and J called. Some clones fail to appear in such tables; in the studies checked, an unresolved V gene covers under half of the shortfall, and the cause of the remainder is unknown. The sample yields about 240,000 clones; roughly four fifths were counted once. About 4.4% of the sample comes from the top ten. The sequencing input was peripheral blood. All receptors come from a woman aged 70-85 years with acute or convalescent COVID-19.

Of note for this clone: Other DNA sequences within the sample encode an identical CDR3. V is TRBV11-1 and J is TRBJ2-5; D may be TRBD1 (5 bases). Germline loops: CDR1 SGHAT, CDR2 FQDESV (reference sequence). V lost 1 base to trimming and J lost 5 bases, with 8 bases between them. CDR3 length: 13 residues. CDR3 amino acids: CASSLGQRETQYF. DNA for the CDR3: TGTGCCAGCAGCTTAGGACAGAGGGAGACCCAGTACTTC.

This sequence joins TRBV19 and TRBJ2-7; weak D call: TRBD2 (5 bases). Trimming removed 2 bases at V and 5 bases at J, with 10 bases between. CDR3 length: 13 amino acids. CDR1 is LNHDA, CDR2 SQIVND, per germline (reference sequence). CDR3 sequence reads: CASSIRGNNEQYF. CDR3 bases: TGTGCCAGTAGTATACGAGGGAATAACGAGCAGTACTTC.

The CDR3 coding sequence is TGTGCCAGCAGTTACACTCCACTAGCGGGGGGCGTAACCTACGAGCAGTACTTC. This sequence encodes CASSYTPLAGGVTYEQYF. The V gene is TRBV6-2 or TRBV6-3, the J gene TRBJ2-7, with 12 bases that match TRBD2. V dropped 2 bases and J dropped 2; count of bases not matched to a gene: 10. This CDR3 region has 18 residues. The germline gives CDR1 MNHEY, CDR2 SVGEGT.

At least ten counts were recorded for this clone. V and J are TRBV28 and TRBJ1-4; 9 positions match TRBD1. The trim removed 6 bases at V and 6 bases at J, leaving 5 bases unmatched. The CDR3 is 14 residues long. Looked up from germline, CDR1 is MDHEN and CDR2 is SYDVKM. CDR3 region: CASSDRGRDEKLFF. CDR3 nucleotides: TGTGCCAGCAGCGACAGGGGGAGGGATGAAAAACTGTTTTTT.

The chain has TRBV11-2 and TRBJ1-5; TRBD1 is a possible D gene (5 bases). V dropped 2 bases and J dropped 0 bases, with 11 bases sitting between them. This CDR3 has 16 residues. Germline CDR1 is SGHAT and CDR2 is FQNNGV. For the CDR3, the DNA is TGTGCCAGCAGCTTACGGCCGGACAATAGCAATCAGCCCCAGCATTTT. This codes for CASSLRPDNSNQPQHF.

The J gene is TRBJ1-1, the V gene TRBV4-2; 10 bases line up with TRBD1. The CDR3 has 15 amino acids. From germline, CDR1 is LGHNA and CDR2 YNFKEQ. V shed 0 bases and J 6 bases; nucleotides not matched to a gene: 4. In DNA, the CDR3 is TGTGCCAGCAGCCAAGAGGACAGGGGGACAGCTGAAGCTTTCTTT. As protein: CASSQEDRGTAEAFF.

The chain couples TRBV28 to TRBJ2-2, with 8 bases that match TRBD1. Germline CDR1 is MDHEN and CDR2 is SYDVKM. CDR3 length: 17 residues. The V gene end was trimmed by 2 bases and the J gene end by 7 bases; junction bases not matched to a gene: 12. CDR3 DNA sequence: TGTGCCAGCAGTTTAGGTCAGGGGGCGCTCATTAACGGGGAGCTGTTTTTT. Its translation: CASSLGQGALINGELFF. The complete variable domain, with remaining parts taken from reference TRBV28 and TRBJ2-2, reads DVKVTQSSRYLVKRTGEKVFLECVQDMDHENMFWYRQDPGLGLRLIYFSYDVKMKEKGDIPEGYSVSREKKERFSLILESASTNQTSMYLCASSLGQGALINGELFFGEGSRLTVL.

V and J are TRBV27 and TRBJ2-6; possible D gene TRBD1, 5 bases. CDR1 is MNHEY, CDR2 SMNVEV, per germline (reference sequence). The CDR3 consists of 21 residues. V was trimmed by 0 bases and J by 0 bases, leaving 21 bases between them. CDR3 sequence: CASSLSPFRASSFSGANVLTF. CDR3 nucleotides: TGTGCCAGCAGTTTATCACCATTCAGGGCTTCTTCTTTCTCTGGGGCCAACGTCCTGACTTTC.